Below, 7 T cell receptor beta chains from the same sample are listed, as sequenced in a study of control samples from healthy donors and cancer patients. Sequencing used immunoSEQ multiplex PCR; TCRdb keeps in-frame clones, though not all of them. This sample has about 170,000 clones, with around 91% found just once. The sample was blood. These TCRs come from a woman aged 25 to 39 in good health.

V is TRBV7-6 and J is TRBJ2-5, with 7 nucleotides matching TRBD1. V lost 0 bases to trimming and J lost 6 bases; unmatched junction nucleotides: 4. The CDR3 sequence is 14 residues long. Germline CDR1 SGHVS, CDR2 FNYEAQ. CDR3 nucleotide sequence: TGTGCCAGCAGCTTAGCTGACAGGGTTAAGACCCAGTACTTC. Amino acid sequence: CASSLADRVKTQYF. The full variable domain, rest sourced from reference TRBV7-6 and TRBJ2-5, is GAGVSQSPRYKVTKRGQDVALRCDPISGHVSLYWYRQALGQGPEFLTYFNYEAQQDKSGLPNDRFSAERPEGSISTLTIQRTEQRDSAMYRCASSLADRVKTQYFGPGTRLLVL.

This clone was picked up one time. The chain combines TRBV19 with TRBJ1-6; TRBD1 matches 9 bases. Trimming cost V 3 bases and J 8 bases; bases outside gene matches: 11. The CDR3 totals 17 residues. Germline CDR1 is LNHDA and CDR2 is SQIVND (reference sequence). CDR3 residues: CASSIRRGTGSYSPLHF. The CDR3 coding sequence is TGTGCCAGTAGTATTCGTCGGGGGACAGGGTCATATTCACCCCTCCACTTT. Full variable domain (outside the CDR3, taken from reference TRBV19 and TRBJ1-6): DGGITQSPKYLFRKEGQNVTLSCEQNLNHDAMYWYRQDPGQGLRLIYYSQIVNDFQKGDIAEGYSVSREKKESFPLTVTSAQKNPTAFYLCASSIRRGTGSYSPLHFGNGTRLTVT.

For this clone: Other DNA sequences in the same sample also yield this CDR3. The chain employs TRBV27 and TRBJ1-2; a possible D gene is TRBD1 (6 bases). The V and J ends lost 3 bases and 3 bases respectively, with 8 bases between them. CDR3 size: 13 residues. Germline V gene lookup returns CDR1 MNHEY and CDR2 SMNVEV (reference sequence). CDR3 protein: CASSLGADYGYTF. The CDR3 DNA sequence: TGTGCCAGCAGTTTGGGGGCTGACTATGGCTACACCTTC.

The CDR3 region is CASSLGSGNTEAFF. CDR3 bases: TGCGCCAGCAGCTTAGGTTCAGGGAACACTGAAGCTTTCTTT. The chain has TRBV5-1 and TRBJ1-1, with unresolved D. The CDR3 runs to 14 residues. Trimming took 2 bases from V and 1 from J, leaving 9 bases between them. CDR1 and CDR2 (germline): SGHRS, YFSETQ.

The J gene is TRBJ1-2, the V gene TRBV7-8, with unresolved D. Deletions cut 6 bases from V and 6 bases from J, with 23 bases between. This CDR3 comprises 16 residues. CDR1 is SGHVS and CDR2 is FQNEAQ in the germline V gene. Here the CDR3 reads CASRSTPQEGLDGYTF. CDR3 nucleotide sequence: TGTGCCAGCAGATCCACCCCGCAGGAAGGATTAGATGGCTACACCTTC. The whole variable domain, remainder taken from reference TRBV7-8 and TRBJ1-2, is GAGVSQSPRYKVAKRGQDVALRCDPISGHVSLFWYQQALGQGPEFLTYFQNEAQLDKSGLPSDRFFAERPEGSVSTLKIQRTQQEDSAVYLCASRSTPQEGLDGYTFGSGTRLTVV.

The gene calls are TRBV11-2 and TRBJ2-7, with D possibly being TRBD2 (6 bases). The CDR3 is made up of 15 amino acids. V dropped 2 bases and J dropped 4 bases, with 15 bases sitting between them. Germline V CDR1 and CDR2: SGHAT, FQNNGV. CDR3 protein: CASSLWGERGYEQYF. The CDR3 DNA follows: TGTGCCAGCAGCTTATGGGGGGAGAGGGGTTACGAGCAGTACTTC.

This rearrangement joins TRBV7-2 to TRBJ2-1, with D possibly being TRBD1 or TRBD2 (5 bases each). Germline V CDR1 and CDR2: SGHTA, FQGNSA. This CDR3 has 14 amino acids. Trimming removed 1 base from V and 10 bases from J, with 14 bases in between. CDR3 DNA: TGTGCCAGCAGCTTAGGAGGGACGGGGTACGAGCAGTTCTTC. This encodes CASSLGGTGYEQFF.